Many counts were recorded for the clone carrying this TCR beta chain. The antigen remains undetermined. This record belongs to a study of CD8 T cells in ankylosing spondylitis. Whole-study results and caveats: Several highly homologous variants made up a TCR beta motif, and this motif appeared characteristic of ankylosing spondylitis blood. Both synovial fluid and blood in reactive arthritis had previously been reported to carry some motif variants.

The authors made TCR beta libraries by quantitative 5'-RACE with molecular barcodes. TCRdb called the 5' RACE reads again in MiXCR, with one record for every CDR3 protein. The sample lists about 540,000 distinct CDR3 sequences; roughly 13% were seen once. V was clipped by 6 bases and J by 1 base; unmatched bases: 3. CDR3 length: 14 amino acids. Sample: blood, either unsorted or a sorted T cell fraction (not recorded which). V and J are TRBV12-3 or TRBV12-4 and TRBJ2-3, with TRBD2 matching 8 bases. The origin of this receptor is a male donor with ankylosing spondylitis. The DNA for the CDR3 is TGTGCCAGCAGCTCGCGGGAGGGCACAGATACGCAGTATTTT. Amino acids: CASSSREGTDTQYF.